What follows is one T cell receptor beta chain and its context. This entry comes from a study of Ad26.COV2.S vaccination and SARS-CoV-2 variants. Only in-frame clones appear in the TCRdb table, and some are missing; sequencing was by immunoSEQ multiplex PCR. The data show approximately 300,000 clones, around four fifths seen once. Sample treatment: 15 to 20 received Ad26.COV2.S at low or high dose, single or two shots; about 5 received placebo; per-sample allocation not given. Sampling was performed 63 days after the first vaccine or placebo injection. The sequences come from peripheral blood, collected in a trial of Ad26.COV2.S vaccine versus placebo. This receptor was obtained from a person between 18 and 59 years old who received the Ad26.COV2.S COVID-19 vaccine or a placebo.

This chain's CDR3 is CASSLTGLGNYGYTF. The CDR3 bases are TGTGCCAGCAGCTTAACGGGATTGGGAAACTATGGCTACACCTTC. The chain recombines TRBV11-1 with TRBJ1-2; D ambiguous. The CDR3 loop spans 15 amino acids. Germline-derived CDR1 and CDR2 are SGHAT and FQDESV (reference sequence). The ends were cut back, 2 bases at V and 2 bases at J, with 12 bases in the middle.